The present T cell receptor beta chain was sequenced within a study of human T cells and chemical hapten exposure. The germline V and J ends were trimmed by 2 bases and 2 bases, with 9 bases remaining between them. The V gene's germline CDR1 is KGHSH and CDR2 LQKENI. The CDR3 length is 14 residues. Documented time point: patch test 3, about 24 weeks after DPC sensitization. Treatment indicated: therapeutic diphenylcyclopropenone sensitization with weekly scalp DPC. This clonotype turned up a few times. TCRdb re-analysed the RACE reads in MiXCR, keeping a single row per CDR3 protein. This table has under 200,000 distinct CDR3 sequences, roughly a quarter appearing once.

The source material was whole blood, sampled in connection with sensitization to the hapten diphenylcyclopropenone (DPC). The clonotype comes from a woman between 18 and 29 years old with alopecia areata. Some clones in this sample may be carry-over from other donors' samples. This sequence joins TRBV18 and TRBJ2-5; the D gene could be TRBD1 or TRBD2 (5 bases each). The DNA for the CDR3 is TGTGCCAGCTCACCATCTGGGGGACAAGAGACCCAGTACTTC. Translating it yields CASSPSGGQETQYF.